This is a list of T cell receptor beta chains from one sample in a study of T cells after yellow fever vaccination. TCRdb redid the calling of the 5' RACE reads with MiXCR, one entry per CDR3 protein. The sample has about 160,000 distinct CDR3 sequences, around 7% seen once. The input for sequencing was CD4+ T cells sorted from PBMCs, taken 4 to 5 days after the first yellow fever vaccination. The receptor set was obtained from a man aged 18-30 years who received the YFV17D yellow fever vaccine. Each CDR3 is given with its conserved first and last residue. D genes are given only for firm matches. The size field is filled for only some rows; it gives once, few, many or a size class.

>TRBV11-2|TRBJ1-1|.|many
CASSGGVGKQNTEAFF
TGTGCCAGCAGCGGTGGCGTAGGGAAACAGAACACTGAAGCTTTCTTT
>TRBV19|TRBJ2-1|TRBD2|few
CASSVIAGGSYNEQFF
TGTGCCAGTAGTGTTATAGCGGGGGGTTCCTACAATGAGCAGTTCTTC
>TRBV7-2|TRBJ1-5|.|many
CASSLDGGMNQPQHF
TGTGCCAGCAGCTTAGACGGCGGAATGAATCAGCCCCAGCATTTT
>TRBV7-2|TRBJ2-1|TRBD2|few
CASSLAVAGGILIGNEQFF
TGTGCCAGCAGCTTAGCGGTAGCGGGGGGCATCCTTATCGGGAATGAGCAGTTCTTC
>TRBV20-1|TRBJ2-7|.|many
CSARDLRNSYEQYF
TGCAGTGCTAGAGATTTACGGAATTCCTACGAGCAGTACTTC
>TRBV24-1|TRBJ2-2|.|many
CATNDPRRNTGELFF
TGTGCCACCAATGATCCCCGACGGAACACCGGGGAGCTGTTTTTT
>TRBV7-9|TRBJ2-3|.|.
CASTPSGGNTDTQYF
TGTGCCAGCACCCCCTCGGGTGGAAACACAGATACGCAGTATTTT
>TRBV4-3|TRBJ2-7|.|.
CASSQATQGREQYF
TGCGCCAGCAGCCAAGCCACCCAGGGACGCGAGCAGTACTTC
>TRBV20-1|TRBJ1-1|.|.
CSLIANTEAFF
TGCAGCCTGATCGCAAACACTGAAGCTTTCTTT
>TRBV29-1|TRBJ2-2|.|many
CSVRGASNTGELFF
TGCAGCGTTAGAGGGGCGTCGAACACCGGGGAGCTGTTTTTT
>TRBV21-1|TRBJ2-1|.|.
CASIGREEQFF
TGTGCCAGCATCGGTCGGGAGGAGCAGTTCTTC
>TRBV6-2/TRBV6-3|TRBJ2-1|.|many
CASSSPFGEQFF
TGTGCCAGCAGTTCCCCATTTGGAGAGCAGTTCTTC
>TRBV7-3|TRBJ2-3|.|.
CASSSSGPTDTQYF
TGTGCCAGCAGCTCCTCGGGACCCACAGATACGCAGTATTTT
>TRBV7-2|TRBJ2-2|TRBD2|.
CASSFAGLATTGELFF
TGTGCCAGCAGCTTCGCTGGACTAGCTACCACCGGGGAGCTGTTTTTT
>TRBV7-2|TRBJ2-5|.|.
CASSPVDGETQYF
TGTGCCAGCAGCCCGGTAGATGGTGAGACCCAGTACTTC